These 27 T cell receptor beta chains came from one sample sequenced in a study of CD8+ T cells in alopecia areata listed by TCRdb under 2018. The library relied on the immunoSEQ multiplex PCR assay. RNA was extracted from all samples and reverse transcribed into cDNA as template for TCR sequencing. TCRdb took over this immuneACCESS table, retaining in-frame rearrangements with V and J assigned. Such tables are incomplete; in checked studies, under half of the missing clones stem from an unresolved V gene, and the remainder is unexplained. The sample table lists 25,000 to 35,000 clones, roughly 58% of them with a count of one. The ten largest make up roughly 18% of the sample. The specimen sequenced was NKG2D-high CD8+ T cells sorted from blood. The sample's cell subset or site label is to be understood as: sorted CD8+ NKG2D-high blood T cells. These receptors all stem from a human donor with alopecia areata.

V and J are TRBV30 and TRBJ2-1; 10 bases line up with TRBD2. The germline gives CDR1 GTSNPN, CDR2 SVGIG (reference sequence). V was clipped by 2 bases and J by 7 bases; unmatched bases: 5. There are 14 residues in the CDR3. CDR3 region: CAWSSSGSSNEQFF. The CDR3 region has the DNA TGTGCCTGGAGTTCTAGCGGGAGTTCGAATGAGCAGTTCTTC. Using reference TRBV30 and TRBJ2-1 for the parts outside the CDR3, the full variable domain is SQTIHQWPATLVQPVGSPLSLECTVEGTSNPNLYWYRQAAGRGLQLLFYSVGIGQISSEVPQNLSASRPQDRQFILSSKKLLLSDSGFYLCAWSSSGSSNEQFFGPGTRLTVL.

The chain recombines TRBV19 with TRBJ2-7, with 10 bases aligning to TRBD2. The CDR3 contains 16 residues. J lost 2 bases, V lost 6 bases, and 10 bases had no gene match. Germline V lookup: CDR1 LNHDA, CDR2 SQIVND (reference sequence). The CDR3 spells CASSILQTSGPYEQYF. The CDR3 bases are TGTGCCAGTAGCATCCTCCAGACTAGCGGGCCCTACGAGCAGTACTTC.

The V gene is TRBV29-1, the J gene TRBJ2-1, with 8 bases fitting TRBD1. CDR3 size: 14 residues. J gave up 4 bases and V 2 bases, and 4 bases lay outside the gene matches. CDR1 and CDR2 from the germline V gene are SQVTM and ANQGSEA. CDR3 coding DNA: TGCAGCGTTGAATCAGGGGGCGCTTACAATGAGCAGTTCTTC. Amino acids: CSVESGGAYNEQFF.

This sequence joins TRBV6-1 and TRBJ2-7; unclear D gene. Germline CDR1 and CDR2: MNHNS and SASEGT. V was clipped by 7 bases and J by 4 bases, with 17 bases between them. The CDR3 is made up of 14 amino acids. CDR3 protein: CASNSLGEVYEQYF. In DNA, the CDR3 is TGTGCCAGCAACTCCCTAGGAGAAGTTTACGAGCAGTACTTC.

The rearrangement joins TRBV7-9 to TRBJ2-7; 8 bases agree with TRBD1. This CDR3 is built from 16 residues. The germline V gene has CDR1 SEHNR and CDR2 FQNEAQ (reference sequence). V lost 5 bases to trimming and J lost 2 bases; unmatched junction nucleotides: 11. The CDR3 region has the DNA TGTGCCAGCAGCCCAACGACAGGGGCCAAAACCTACGAGCAGTACTTC. This gives the protein CASSPTTGAKTYEQYF. The full variable domain, its missing parts supplied by reference TRBV7-9 and TRBJ2-7, is DTGVSQNPRHKITKRGQNVTFRCDPISEHNRLYWYRQTLGQGPEFLTYFQNEAQLEKSRLLSDRFSAERPKGSFSTLEIQRTEQGDSAMYLCASSPTTGAKTYEQYFGPGTRLTVT.

J is TRBJ1-1 and V is TRBV5-4; D remains ambiguous. Germline CDR1 SGHNT, CDR2 YYREEE (reference sequence). CDR3 length equals 12 residues. Between the trimmed V and J ends, which lost 0 bases and 2 bases, there was a span of 2 bases. This CDR3 reads CASSLANTEAFF. The CDR3, as DNA: TGTGCCAGCAGCTTGGCAAACACTGAAGCTTTCTTT.

This chain connects TRBV5-6 to TRBJ2-5; 10 nucleotides match TRBD2. This CDR3 comprises 19 residues. The ends lost 4 bases at V and 9 bases at J; junction bases unmatched: 24. Germline lookup yields CDR1 SGHDT and CDR2 YYEEEE. The CDR3 coding sequence is TGTGCCAGCAGCCCCCGCGAGCGGGAGGGCCCGGGTTCAAGATTTGCCCAGTACTTC. Protein sequence: CASSPREREGPGSRFAQYF.

There are a few counts of this clone. This chain links TRBV5-1 with TRBJ1-5; maybe TRBD1 (5 bases). Germline V CDR1 and CDR2: SGHRS, YFSETQ. V was trimmed by 4 bases and J by 5 bases, leaving 19 bases between them. The CDR3 runs 16 residues. This CDR3 reads CASSPTGGFQDQPQHF. In DNA form, the CDR3 reads TGCGCCAGCAGCCCCACGGGGGGTTTCCAAGATCAGCCCCAGCATTTT.

In this sample, this clone turned up a few times. The genes are TRBV7-2 and TRBJ2-2; TRBD2 is a possible D gene (5 bases). The CDR3 length is 14 residues. V was clipped by 4 bases and J by 6 bases, with 12 bases between them. From germline, CDR1 is SGHTA and CDR2 FQGNSA. CDR3 in DNA: TGTGCCAGCAGCTCAGACTATGAAGCCGGGGAGCTGTTTTTT. Its protein is CASSSDYEAGELFF.

In this sample, this clone turned up a few times. This sequence joins TRBV7-9 and TRBJ2-5; D not resolved. CDR3 length: 15 amino acids. Per germline, CDR1 SEHNR and CDR2 FQNEAQ (reference sequence). V was shortened by 4 bases and J by 0 bases, with 12 bases between the two germline ends. The CDR3 sequence: CASSSATMYQETQYF. The CDR3 nucleotides read TGTGCCAGCAGCTCCGCAACTATGTACCAAGAGACCCAGTACTTC.

The chain has TRBV7-2 and TRBJ2-7; D gene uncertain. The V end was cut by 2 bases, the J end by 1 base, with 12 bases between. The germline CDR1 and CDR2 sequences are SGHTA and FQGNSA. CDR3 length equals 15 residues. Here the CDR3 reads CASSLFSGGSYEQYF. In nucleotides, the CDR3 is TGTGCCAGCAGCTTATTCTCGGGCGGTTCCTACGAGCAGTACTTC.

The chain employs TRBV27 and TRBJ2-5; D unclear. Per germline, CDR1 MNHEY and CDR2 SMNVEV (reference sequence). The CDR3 runs 11 residues. V was clipped by 3 bases and J by 3 bases, with 2 bases between them. Written as DNA, the CDR3 is TGTGCCAGCAGTTTCAAAGAGACCCAGTACTTC. Translation gives CASSFKETQYF.

This sequence joins TRBV27 and TRBJ2-7; D gene ambiguous. The V end lost 6 bases, the J end lost 2 bases, and 11 bases lay between the germline ends. The CDR3 totals 13 residues. The V gene's germline CDR1 is MNHEY and CDR2 SMNVEV (reference sequence). The CDR3, as DNA: TGTGCCAGCAGCTCAGGTTCCCCCTACGAGCAGTACTTC. Protein: CASSSGSPYEQYF.

Comments on this clone: Germline is not matched at one junction end, which may reflect a read error. This sample includes further DNA sequences coding for the same CDR3. This chain connects TRBV9 to TRBJ2-3, with TRBD1 matching 9 bases. Looked up from germline, CDR1 is SGDLS and CDR2 is YYNGEE. The CDR3 runs 15 residues. The CDR3 DNA is TGTGCCAGCAGCGTAGCGGACAGGGGTACAGATACACAGTATTTT. Protein: CASSVADRGTDTQYF.

This clone was seen more than once but under ten times. The V call is TRBV9, the J call TRBJ2-5; perhaps TRBD1 as D (5 bases). V shed 0 bases and J shed 5 bases, with 14 bases lying between them. CDR3 length: 15 residues. The germline CDR1 and CDR2 sequences are SGDLS and YYNGEE. The CDR3 is CASSVAEAGLETQYF. CDR3 in DNA: TGTGCCAGCAGCGTAGCTGAAGCAGGGTTGGAGACCCAGTACTTC.

This sequence joins TRBV27 and TRBJ2-3; tentatively, D is TRBD2 (5 bases). The ends were cut back, 6 bases at V and 2 bases at J, with 21 bases in the middle. This CDR3 is built from 17 residues. Germline CDR1 reads MNHEY; CDR2 reads SMNVEV (reference sequence). The CDR3 nucleotides are TGTGCCAGCAGCCTAGTCGCGTCAGAGGGTGCCACAGATACGCAGTATTTT. This codes for CASSLVASEGATDTQYF.

The chain's CDR3 is CASSSTLSGLANYEQYF. The DNA of the CDR3 is TGTGCCAGCAGCTCCACTTTGTCGGGACTAGCGAACTACGAGCAGTACTTC. V usage is TRBV7-9 and J usage is TRBJ2-7; TRBD2 agrees at 10 bases. The CDR3 is 17 amino acids. Germline V gene data show CDR1 as SEHNR and CDR2 as FQNEAQ (reference sequence). V dropped 4 bases and J dropped 3; count of bases not matched to a gene: 12. The complete variable domain, with remaining parts taken from reference TRBV7-9 and TRBJ2-7, reads DTGVSQNPRHKITKRGQNVTFRCDPISEHNRLYWYRQTLGQGPEFLTYFQNEAQLEKSRLLSDRFSAERPKGSFSTLEIQRTEQGDSAMYLCASSSTLSGLANYEQYFGPGTRLTVT.

J is TRBJ2-4 and V is TRBV5-4; tentatively, D is TRBD2 (6 bases). The CDR3 length is 14 residues. V lost 7 bases and J 7 bases, leaving 18 bases between the germline ends. The germline V gene encodes CDR1 SGHNT and CDR2 YYREEE (reference sequence). The CDR3 spells CASGGLGYVNIQYF. The CDR3 region has the DNA TGTGCCAGCGGAGGGCTTGGTTATGTGAACATTCAGTACTTC. The full variable domain, with the rest looked up from reference TRBV5-4 and TRBJ2-4, is ETGVTQSPTHLIKTRGQQVTLRCSSQSGHNTVSWYQQALGQGPQFIFQYYREEENGRGNFPPRFSGLQFPNYSSELNVNALELDDSALYLCASGGLGYVNIQYFGAGTRLSVL.

This rearrangement joins TRBV13 to TRBJ2-5; a weak D match, TRBD2 (5 bases). Per germline, CDR1 PRHDT and CDR2 FYEKMQ (reference sequence). The length of the CDR3 is 17 residues. V shed 5 bases and J shed 2 bases, with 21 bases lying between them. The CDR3 is CASSPTLGTRRQETQYF. Written as DNA, the CDR3 is TGTGCCAGCAGCCCAACCCTCGGTACTAGAAGGCAAGAGACCCAGTACTTC.

The chain carries TRBV7-9 and TRBJ1-1; 7 nucleotides match TRBD1. Germline CDR1 and CDR2: SEHNR and FQNEAQ (reference sequence). The CDR3 covers 12 residues. With V trimmed by 5 bases and J by 7 bases, 4 bases remained unmatched. The CDR3 DNA reads as TGTGCCAGCAGCCCGGGGACAGATGAAGCTTTCTTT. Translation gives CASSPGTDEAFF.

The rearrangement links TRBV28 to TRBJ2-7, with a tentative D call TRBD2 (7 bases). Trimming removed 1 base from V and 2 bases from J, with 12 bases in between. CDR1 is MDHEN and CDR2 is SYDVKM in the germline V gene. The CDR3 is 15 amino acids. The CDR3 sequence is CASSLFRGATYEQYF. As DNA, the CDR3 is TGTGCCAGCAGTTTATTTCGGGGGGCGACCTACGAGCAGTACTTC.

The genes are TRBV27 and TRBJ2-1; D may be TRBD1 or TRBD2 (6 bases each). The CDR3 totals 14 residues. The V and J ends lost 5 bases and 7 bases respectively, with 15 bases between them. CDR1 MNHEY and CDR2 SMNVEV come from the germline V gene (reference sequence). For the CDR3, the DNA is TGTGCCAGCAGTCCGGGGGCCGCAGGGAATGAGCAGTTCTTC. Amino acids: CASSPGAAGNEQFF.

The chain carries TRBV4-1 and TRBJ1-2; D gene ambiguous. The V end lost 1 base, the J end lost 4 bases, and 10 bases lay between the germline ends. The germline gives CDR1 MGHRA, CDR2 YSYEKL. This CDR3 has 14 amino acids. This chain's CDR3 is CASSQGGNGYGYTF. CDR3 DNA: TGCGCCAGCAGCCAAGGAGGGAACGGCTATGGCTACACCTTC.

A few counts support this clone. The chain joins TRBV7-9 to TRBJ2-6; weak D call: TRBD2 (5 bases). The length of the CDR3 is 15 residues. Per the germline V gene, CDR1 is SEHNR and CDR2 is FQNEAQ (reference sequence). V was cut by 3 bases and J by 2 bases, with 8 bases left in between. The CDR3 loop is CASSFAGAGANVLTF. DNA of the CDR3: TGTGCCAGCAGCTTCGCCGGGGCTGGGGCCAACGTCCTGACTTTC.

A few counts support this clone. The chain uses TRBV14 and TRBJ2-7; D uncertain. CDR3 length equals 12 residues. Germline V gives CDR1 SGHDN, CDR2 FVKESK. V lost 4 bases to trimming and J lost 0 bases, with 4 bases between them. This CDR3 is CASSPYSYEQYF. The DNA of the CDR3 is TGTGCCAGCAGCCCGTACTCCTACGAGCAGTACTTC.

The DNA for the CDR3 is TGTGCCAGTGGAATCTCGAACACCGGGGAGCTGTTTTTT. It is translated as CASGISNTGELFF. This chain uses TRBV7-9 with TRBJ2-2; the D is unclear. The V and J ends lost 9 bases and 0 bases respectively, with 8 bases between them. From germline, CDR1 is SEHNR and CDR2 FQNEAQ (reference sequence). CDR3 length: 13 amino acids. Based on the CDR3 plus reference TRBV7-9 and TRBJ2-2, the full variable domain is DTGVSQNPRHKITKRGQNVTFRCDPISEHNRLYWYRQTLGQGPEFLTYFQNEAQLEKSRLLSDRFSAERPKGSFSTLEIQRTEQGDSAMYLCASGISNTGELFFGEGSRLTVL.

This clone showed up just a few times. J is TRBJ2-5 and V is TRBV29-1; 11 nucleotides match TRBD2. Germline loops: CDR1 SQVTM, CDR2 ANQGSEA. The CDR3 spans 17 residues. J was trimmed by 5 bases and V by 0 bases; bases with no gene match: 11. The CDR3 spells CSVEDFELAGARETQYF. In nucleotides, the CDR3 is TGCAGCGTTGAAGATTTTGAACTAGCGGGGGCTCGGGAGACCCAGTACTTC.